Listed below are T cell receptor beta chains from one sample, sequenced in a study of T cells after somatic rescue of genetic block. Repertoires were generated with immunoSEQ multiplex PCR, while TCRdb's copy carries only in-frame clones and drops some. The data contain around 52,000 clones, 90% to 97% of them singletons. The specimen was peripheral blood mononuclear cells (PBMCs). Receptor source: a child younger than two. The CDR3 runs from the conserved cysteine through the conserved F or W. D genes are given only for firm matches. Expanded clones get a size class; other rows say once, few or many, or leave the size out.

size	V	J	D	CDR3	DNA
NA	TRBV4-2	TRBJ2-1	TRBD2	CASSALREGSEQFF	TGTGCCAGCAGCGCCCTGCGGGAGGGTAGTGAGCAGTTCTTC
NA	TRBV7-9	TRBJ1-1	NA	CASSPWGEGEAFF	TGTGCCAGCAGCCCCTGGGGGGAAGGTGAAGCTTTCTTT
once	TRBV5-8	TRBJ2-1	NA	CASSLIMGGGSYNEQFF	TGTGCCAGCAGCTTGATAATGGGAGGGGGCTCCTACAATGAGCAGTTCTTC
NA	TRBV19	TRBJ2-5	NA	CASSSRLEETQYF	TGTGCCAGTAGTTCACGACTAGAGGAGACCCAGTACTTC
NA	TRBV25-1	TRBJ1-2	NA	CASSEWDNYGYTF	TGTGCCAGCAGTGAATGGGATAACTATGGCTACACCTTC
NA	TRBV11-2	TRBJ2-7	NA	CASSPGTLVYEQYF	TGTGCCAGCAGCCCCGGGACTTTAGTCTACGAGCAGTACTTC
NA	TRBV29-1	TRBJ2-7	TRBD2	CSVEDTESSGLYYEQYF	TGCAGCGTTGAAGATACCGAGTCTAGCGGGCTTTACTACGAGCAGTACTTC
NA	TRBV11-1	TRBJ2-1	NA	CASSLKAGFHNEQFF	TGTGCCAGCAGCTTAAAGGCAGGGTTCCACAATGAGCAGTTCTTC
NA	TRBV9	TRBJ2-5	NA	CASSPRDGYQETQYF	TGTGCCAGCAGCCCCCGGGACGGGTACCAAGAGACCCAGTACTTC
NA	TRBV5-1	TRBJ2-2	TRBD1	CASSLVQGNGELFF	TGCGCCAGCAGCTTGGTACAGGGGAACGGGGAGCTGTTTTTT
once	TRBV19	TRBJ2-1	NA	CASSIGANEQFF	TGTGCCAGTAGTATCGGGGCCAATGAGCAGTTCTTC
NA	TRBV5-1	TRBJ2-5	NA	CASSLSLWAAQETQYF	TGCGCCAGCAGCTTGAGCTTGTGGGCAGCCCAAGAGACCCAGTACTTC
NA	TRBV5-6	TRBJ2-7	TRBD1	CASSADRDRYEQYF	TGTGCCAGCAGCGCCGACAGGGACCGGTACGAGCAGTACTTC
NA	TRBV21-1	TRBJ2-7	NA	CASSKAKVSGSRQGTYEQYF	TGTGCCAGCAGCAAAGCCAAGGTAAGCGGTAGCCGACAGGGGACCTACGAGCAGTACTTC
NA	TRBV30	TRBJ1-1	NA	CAWSVDLNTEAFF	TGTGCCTGGAGTGTGGACTTGAACACTGAAGCTTTCTTT
NA	TRBV5-1	TRBJ2-7	TRBD2	CASSLKTSGPYEQYF	TGCGCCAGCAGCTTGAAAACTAGCGGGCCCTACGAGCAGTACTTC
NA	TRBV6-5	TRBJ2-1	TRBD2	CASSFSGSSYNEQFF	TGTGCCAGCAGTTTTAGCGGGAGCTCCTACAATGAGCAGTTCTTC
once	TRBV4-1	TRBJ2-7	TRBD1	CASSPPQGGPYEQYF	TGCGCCAGCAGCCCCCCACAGGGGGGCCCCTACGAGCAGTACTTC
NA	TRBV5-1	TRBJ2-5	TRBD1	CASSLAAGGRETQYF	TGCGCCAGCAGCTTGGCTGCAGGGGGTAGGGAGACCCAGTACTTC
once	TRBV25-1	TRBJ2-7	NA	CASSEDGYSYEQYF	TGTGCCAGCAGTGAAGACGGATACTCCTACGAGCAGTACTTC
NA	TRBV11-2	TRBJ2-7	TRBD2	CASSPAGLAGAYEQYF	TGTGCCAGCAGCCCAGCCGGACTAGCGGGAGCCTACGAGCAGTACTTC
NA	TRBV20-1	TRBJ2-1	NA	CSVRDEQFF	TGCAGTGTTCGCGATGAGCAGTTCTTC
NA	TRBV2	TRBJ2-3	NA	CASGVPSWSTDTQYF	TGTGCCAGCGGGGTGCCTAGCTGGAGCACAGATACGCAGTATTTT
NA	TRBV5-1	TRBJ2-4	TRBD2	CASSLWREGIQYF	TGCGCCAGCAGCTTATGGAGGGAGGGCATTCAGTACTTC
NA	TRBV9	TRBJ2-5	TRBD2	CASSVALAGRETQYF	TGTGCCAGCAGCGTAGCCCTAGCGGGACGGGAGACCCAGTACTTC
NA	TRBV6-5	TRBJ1-2	NA	CASSYSRRVGGYTF	TGTGCCAGCAGTTACTCGCGCAGGGTGGGTGGCTACACCTTC
NA	TRBV7-2	TRBJ1-5	TRBD1	CASSLADREGAQHF	TGTGCCAGCAGCTTAGCGGACAGGGAAGGGGCCCAGCATTTT